Sequencing of this TCR beta chain was carried out in a study of Graves' ophthalmopathy and Graves' hyperthyroidism. Other autoimmune diseases, uncontrolled infections, pregnancy and lactation each led to patient exclusion. Germline V gene sequence: CDR1 SGDLS, CDR2 YYNGEE. This CDR3 has 14 residues. V lost 4 bases, J lost 5 bases, and 8 bases stayed unmatched. This clonotype was observed at least ten times. Using RNA transcripts, the TCR beta CDR3 regions were amplified. RT-PCR in the first round used HTBI primers; a second-round multiplex PCR followed. MiXCR, applied by TCRdb to the multiplex PCR reads, yields one record per CDR3 protein. The sample includes 740,000 or so distinct CDR3 sequences, about 44% of them seen just once.

Material for sequencing was peripheral blood. The chain has TRBV9 and TRBJ2-5; 7 nucleotides line up with TRBD2. The source of this sequence is an adult man with Graves' ophthalmopathy. CDR3 protein: CASSRAGEGETQYF. Written as DNA, the CDR3 is TGTGCCAGCAGCCGCGCGGGAGAGGGTGAGACCCAGTACTTC.